Listed below are T cell receptor beta chains from one sample, sequenced in a study of blood T cells in healthy people across ages. MiXCR, applied by TCRdb to the 5' RACE reads, yields one record per CDR3 protein. Of 650,000 to 800,000 distinct CDR3 sequences in the sample, under 45% were seen once. The sequenced sample was blood. The origin of the receptors is a man aged 55 to 70 in good health. The CDR3 runs from the conserved cysteine through the conserved F or W. D genes are given only for firm matches. For some rows the clone size is stated as once, few or many, or as a class when expanded; others skip it.

d_call j_call clone_size v_call cdr3_nt cdr3_aa
- TRBJ1-5 - TRBV27 TGTGCCAGCAGCCCCGCACCCACCAATCAGCCCCAGCATTTT CASSPAPTNQPQHF
- TRBJ2-5 - TRBV7-7 TGTGCTAGCAGCTTAGGCGCTAGACGGGTGGTAGAGACCCAGTACTTC CASSLGARRVVETQYF
- TRBJ2-7 few TRBV28 TGTGCCAGCAGTTGGGGACGGAAACCCTACGAGCAGTACTTC CASSWGRKPYEQYF
TRBD1 TRBJ2-6 many TRBV7-2 TGTGCCAGCAGCTTAAGACAGGGGGCTGCTGGGGCCAACGTCCTGACTTTC CASSLRQGAAGANVLTF
TRBD1 TRBJ2-5 few TRBV12-3/TRBV12-4 TGTGCCAGCAGTTTATCCCCAACAGGGGGACCTGGGTCCCAGTACTTC CASSLSPTGGPGSQYF
- TRBJ1-2 - TRBV30 TGTGCCTGGAGTTCCGATGGCTACACCTTC CAWSSDGYTF
TRBD2 TRBJ2-5 - TRBV6-2/TRBV6-3 TGTGCCAGCAGTCCGGCTAGCGGGGGAAAGACCCAGTACTTC CASSPASGGKTQYF
- TRBJ2-5 - TRBV5-1 TGCGCCAGCAGCAACGGGGGGCAGGAGACCCGGTACTTC CASSNGGQETRYF
- TRBJ2-5 - TRBV5-1 TGCGCCAGCAGCCGAGGACGGGCGGAAGAGACCCAGTACTTC CASSRGRAEETQYF
- TRBJ2-1 few TRBV20-1 TGCAGTGCTAGAGTAGGCGCGGCGGAAAATGAGCAGTTCTTC CSARVGAAENEQFF
TRBD2 TRBJ2-1 few TRBV20-1 TGCAGTGCTAGAGAGCGGACTAGCGGGGGGGCATGGTACAATGAGCAGTTCTTC CSARERTSGGAWYNEQFF
- TRBJ2-7 - TRBV6-2/TRBV6-3 TGTGCCAGCAGTTCCCCCCACAGGGATCCCCACGAGCAGTACTTC CASSSPHRDPHEQYF
- TRBJ1-2 - TRBV7-9 TGTGCCAGCAGCGTATGGGGGAAGGAAGACGGCTACACCTTC CASSVWGKEDGYTF
- TRBJ2-5 - TRBV20-1 TGCAGTGCTGGCCAGAACCAAGAGACCCAGTACTTC CSAGQNQETQYF
TRBD2 TRBJ2-5 - TRBV10-3 TGTGCCACTCAAACTAGCGGAGTTGAGACCCAGTACTTC CATQTSGVETQYF
TRBD1 TRBJ2-7 - TRBV9 TGTGCCAGCAGCGAGGGACAGGGCAACTACGAGCAGTACTTC CASSEGQGNYEQYF
TRBD1 TRBJ1-2 many TRBV5-6 TGTGCCAGCAGATTACCGGGACAGGGGGTCTACACCTTC CASRLPGQGVYTF
- TRBJ2-5 - TRBV10-3 TGTGCCATCAGTGAGTCGGCTTCCCTCGATGAGCAGTACTTC CAISESASLDEQYF
- TRBJ2-7 - TRBV2 TGTGCCAGCAGTGATGGTCGGAATCCCTCCTACAATGAGCAGTACTTC CASSDGRNPSYNEQYF
TRBD2 TRBJ2-1 few TRBV5-1 TGCGCCAGCAGCTTCAACCCTGGACTAGCGGGGGGTAGTGAGCAGTTCTTC CASSFNPGLAGGSEQFF
- TRBJ1-2 - TRBV4-3 TGCGCCAGCAGCCAAGATTTAGGAGGATGGGGCTACACCTTC CASSQDLGGWGYTF
- TRBJ1-2 many TRBV7-3 TGTGCCAGCAGTCCGGGGCCGGAATTCTATGGCTACACCTTC CASSPGPEFYGYTF
- TRBJ1-6 - TRBV12-3/TRBV12-4 TGTGCCAGCAGTTTAGGTGCCGATACTAATTCACCCCTCCACTTT CASSLGADTNSPLHF
TRBD1 TRBJ2-3 - TRBV7-2 TGTGCCAGCAGCCGCCTGGGACAGAGCTACACAGATACGCAGTATTTT CASSRLGQSYTDTQYF
TRBD2 TRBJ2-1 few TRBV7-2 TGTGCCAGCAGCTCCAGCGGGGGAGGGTCCTACAATGAGCAGTTCTTC CASSSSGGGSYNEQFF
TRBD2 TRBJ2-3 - TRBV7-2 TGTGCCAGCAGCTTAGCGAGACTAGCGAAGGCAGATACGCAGTATTTT CASSLARLAKADTQYF
- TRBJ2-3 - TRBV7-9 TGTGCCAGCAGCTTATGGGGGAAGGACACAGATACGCAGTATTTT CASSLWGKDTDTQYF
- TRBJ2-6 - TRBV20-1 TGCAGTGCTAGTGAGGGGGTGGATGTTAGCTCTGGGGCCAACGTCCTGACTTTC CSASEGVDVSSGANVLTF
- TRBJ2-5 few TRBV7-9 TGTGCCAGCAGCTTAGCGTACAGCTTGCTTTCGGAGACCCAGTACTTC CASSLAYSLLSETQYF
TRBD2 TRBJ2-3 - TRBV5-1 TGCGCCAGCAGCTTGACCGGGACTAGCGGATATAGCACAGATACGCAGTATTTT CASSLTGTSGYSTDTQYF
- TRBJ1-4 - TRBV12-3/TRBV12-4 TGTGCCAGCAGGAGCGGGCAGAACCATGAAAAACTGTTTTTT CASRSGQNHEKLFF
- TRBJ2-7 - TRBV20-1 TGCAGTGCTAGAGATCAGAGCTCCTACAATGAGCAGTACTTC CSARDQSSYNEQYF
TRBD1 TRBJ2-3 - TRBV7-8 TGTGCCAGCAGCTCCACAGGGGCCACCACAGATACGCAGTATTTT CASSSTGATTDTQYF
- TRBJ2-7 - TRBV25-1 TGTGCCAGCAGTCGACGAATGGGGTGGGGGGAGCAGTACTTC CASSRRMGWGEQYF
TRBD2 TRBJ2-6 - TRBV7-2 TGTGCCAGCAGCTTTAGCGGGGGGGCCTCTGGGGCCAACGTCCTGACTTTC CASSFSGGASGANVLTF
TRBD1 TRBJ2-3 few TRBV2 TGTGCCAGCAGTCTGAGGACAGGGGGATACACAGATACGCAGTATTTT CASSLRTGGYTDTQYF
- TRBJ2-1 - TRBV9 TGTGCCAGCAGCGTAGGTGACTCTGGTGAGCAGTTCTTC CASSVGDSGEQFF
TRBD1 TRBJ2-7 few TRBV6-2/TRBV6-3 TGTGCCAGCAGTTCCATGACAGGGGACTACGAGCAGTACTTC CASSSMTGDYEQYF
TRBD1 TRBJ2-6 - TRBV4-3 TGCGCCGGCAGCCCAAGGTTATCCGGGACAGCTATCTCTGGGGCCAACGTCCTGACTTTC CAGSPRLSGTAISGANVLTF
- TRBJ2-1 - TRBV13 TGTGCCAGCCGCGTACCTGGCTCTGGTGAGCAGTTCTTC CASRVPGSGEQFF
- TRBJ2-3 - TRBV2 TGTGCCAGCAGTGATCCCGCAACACAGAAGTCTAGCACAGATACGCAGTATTTT CASSDPATQKSSTDTQYF
- TRBJ2-3 many TRBV28 TGTGCCAGCAGTTTAACGTGGGATACGCAGTATTTT CASSLTWDTQYF
- TRBJ1-1 few TRBV29-1 TGCAGCGTGCTATTCATGAACACTGAAGCTTTCTTT CSVLFMNTEAFF
- TRBJ2-5 many TRBV9 TGTGCCAGCAGCGTAGAGTCCGCCAAAGAGACCCAGTACTTC CASSVESAKETQYF
- TRBJ1-1 - TRBV6-2/TRBV6-3 TGTGCCAGCAGTTACCCCGGGTTGAACACTGAAGCTTTCTTT CASSYPGLNTEAFF